Below, one TCR beta chain is given with its context. As yet, its antigen is unknown. The data belong to a study of neurological immune-mediated disorders. Study-wide results and caveats: Expanded clones shared no CDR3 amino acid sequences across subjects, suggesting private repertoires in all groups. Whereas HTLV-1-associated myelopathy showed the most TCR clonal expansion, multiple sclerosis showed the least, with levels below those of healthy controls.

This CDR3 is built from 12 residues. Unmatched junction bases numbered 0, after V lost 4 bases and J lost 3 bases. CDR1 and CDR2 from the germline V gene are SEHNR and FQNEAQ (reference sequence). Use was made of about 1 million CD4+ or CD8+ T cells in sorted libraries. TCRdb re-derived calls from the 5' RACE reads in MiXCR, one entry per CDR3 protein. The sample lists fewer than 20,000 distinct CDR3 sequences; roughly 9% were seen once. Sequencing was carried out using CD8+ T cells from blood. This TCR derives from a man aged 50 to 59 in good health. The rearrangement links TRBV7-9 to TRBJ2-7, with TRBD1 matching over 7 bases. The CDR3 coding sequence is TGTGCCAGCAGCTGGGACAGCTACGAGCAGTACTTC. Translation: CASSWDSYEQYF.